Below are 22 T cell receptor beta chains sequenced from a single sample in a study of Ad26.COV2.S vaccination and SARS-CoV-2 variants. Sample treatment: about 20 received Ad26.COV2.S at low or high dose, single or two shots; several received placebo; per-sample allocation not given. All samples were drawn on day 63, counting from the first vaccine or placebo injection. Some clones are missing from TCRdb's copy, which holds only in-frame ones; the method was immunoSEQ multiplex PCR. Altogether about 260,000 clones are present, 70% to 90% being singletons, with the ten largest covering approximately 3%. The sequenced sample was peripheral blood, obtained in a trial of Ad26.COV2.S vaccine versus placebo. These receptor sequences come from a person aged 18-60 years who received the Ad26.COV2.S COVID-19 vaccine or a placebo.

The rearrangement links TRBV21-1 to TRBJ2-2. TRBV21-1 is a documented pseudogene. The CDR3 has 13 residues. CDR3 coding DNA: TGTGCTAGCAGCGATACGGCTACCGGGGAGCTGTTTTTT. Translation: CASSDTATGELFF.

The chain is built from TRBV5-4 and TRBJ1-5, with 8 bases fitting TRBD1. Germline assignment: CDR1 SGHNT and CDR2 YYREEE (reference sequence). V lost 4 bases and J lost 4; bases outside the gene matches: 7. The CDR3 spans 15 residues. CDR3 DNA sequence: TGTGCCAGCAGCGAGGGACAGGCACCTAATCAGCCCCAGCATTTT. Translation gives CASSEGQAPNQPQHF.

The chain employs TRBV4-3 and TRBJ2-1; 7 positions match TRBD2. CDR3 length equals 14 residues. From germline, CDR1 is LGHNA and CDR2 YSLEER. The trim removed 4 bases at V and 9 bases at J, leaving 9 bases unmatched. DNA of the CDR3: TGCGCCAGCAGCCCCAGCGTCGGGGGGAGTGAGCAGTTCTTC. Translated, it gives CASSPSVGGSEQFF.

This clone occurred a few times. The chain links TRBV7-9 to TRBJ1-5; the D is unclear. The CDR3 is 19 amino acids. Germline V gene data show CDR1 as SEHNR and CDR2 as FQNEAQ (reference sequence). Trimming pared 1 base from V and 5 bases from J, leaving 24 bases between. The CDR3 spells CASSLGGYRGPKADQPQHF. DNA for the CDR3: TGTGCCAGCAGCTTAGGAGGATATAGAGGTCCCAAGGCCGATCAGCCCCAGCATTTT. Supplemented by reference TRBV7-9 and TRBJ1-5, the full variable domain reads DTGVSQNPRHKITKRGQNVTFRCDPISEHNRLYWYRQTLGQGPEFLTYFQNEAQLEKSRLLSDRFSAERPKGSFSTLEIQRTEQGDSAMYLCASSLGGYRGPKADQPQHFGDGTRLSIL.

DNA for the CDR3: TGTGCCAGCAGCTTATCAGGGCAGGGCGGCTTCACTGAAGCTTTCTTT. Its translation: CASSLSGQGGFTEAFF. The chain joins TRBV7-8 to TRBJ1-1; D may be TRBD1 (5 bases). V lost 2 bases and J 4 bases, leaving 17 bases between the germline ends. Germline V gene data show CDR1 as SGHVS and CDR2 as FQNEAQ. The CDR3 loop spans 16 amino acids.

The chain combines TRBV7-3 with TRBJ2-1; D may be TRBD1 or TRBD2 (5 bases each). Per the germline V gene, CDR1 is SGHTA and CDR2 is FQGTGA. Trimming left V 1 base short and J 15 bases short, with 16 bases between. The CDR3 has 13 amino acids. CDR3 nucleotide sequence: TGTGCCAGCAGCTTAAATTACGGGGACCTCCCGTTCTTC. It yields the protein CASSLNYGDLPFF.

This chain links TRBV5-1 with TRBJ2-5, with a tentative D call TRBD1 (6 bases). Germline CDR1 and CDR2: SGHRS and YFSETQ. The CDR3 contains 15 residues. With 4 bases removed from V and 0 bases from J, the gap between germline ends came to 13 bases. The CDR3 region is CASSPGAGDQETQYF. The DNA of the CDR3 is TGCGCCAGCAGCCCAGGGGCTGGGGACCAAGAGACCCAGTACTTC.

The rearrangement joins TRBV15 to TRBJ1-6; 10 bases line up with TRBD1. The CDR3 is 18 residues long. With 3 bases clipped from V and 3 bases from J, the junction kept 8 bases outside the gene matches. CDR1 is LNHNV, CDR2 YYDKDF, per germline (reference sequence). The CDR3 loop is CATSSPGTGDDYNSPLHF. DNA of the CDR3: TGTGCCACCAGCAGTCCCGGGACAGGGGACGACTATAATTCACCCCTCCACTTT.

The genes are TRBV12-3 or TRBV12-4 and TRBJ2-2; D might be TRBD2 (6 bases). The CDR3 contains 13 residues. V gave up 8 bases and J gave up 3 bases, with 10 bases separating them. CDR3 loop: CASWDSYTGELFF. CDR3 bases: TGTGCCAGCTGGGACTCCTACACCGGGGAGCTGTTTTTT.

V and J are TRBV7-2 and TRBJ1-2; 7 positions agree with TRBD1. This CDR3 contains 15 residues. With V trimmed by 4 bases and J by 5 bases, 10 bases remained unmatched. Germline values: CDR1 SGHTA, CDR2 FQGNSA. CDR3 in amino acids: CASSSMTGNVYGYTF. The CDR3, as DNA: TGTGCCAGCAGCTCGATGACAGGGAACGTTTATGGCTACACCTTC.

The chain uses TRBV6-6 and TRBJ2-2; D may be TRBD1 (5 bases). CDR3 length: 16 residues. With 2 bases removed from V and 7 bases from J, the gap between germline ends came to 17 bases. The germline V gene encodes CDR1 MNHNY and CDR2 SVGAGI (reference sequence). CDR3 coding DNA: TGTGCCAGCAGTTACGTGTTTGGCAGGGATCACGGGGAGCTGTTTTTT. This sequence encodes CASSYVFGRDHGELFF.

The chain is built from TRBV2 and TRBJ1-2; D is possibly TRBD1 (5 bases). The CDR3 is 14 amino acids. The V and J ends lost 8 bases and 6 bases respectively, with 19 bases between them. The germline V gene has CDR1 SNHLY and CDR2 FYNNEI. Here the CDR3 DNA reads TGTGCCAGCCAAGTAGGGGTAATAACGAATGGCTACACCTTC. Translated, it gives CASQVGVITNGYTF.

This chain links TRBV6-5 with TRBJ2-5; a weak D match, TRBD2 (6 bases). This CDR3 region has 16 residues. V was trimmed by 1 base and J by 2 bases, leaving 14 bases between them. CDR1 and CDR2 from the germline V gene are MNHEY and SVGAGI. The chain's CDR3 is CASSYFVEGSQETQYF. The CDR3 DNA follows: TGTGCCAGCAGTTACTTCGTGGAGGGCAGTCAAGAGACCCAGTACTTC.

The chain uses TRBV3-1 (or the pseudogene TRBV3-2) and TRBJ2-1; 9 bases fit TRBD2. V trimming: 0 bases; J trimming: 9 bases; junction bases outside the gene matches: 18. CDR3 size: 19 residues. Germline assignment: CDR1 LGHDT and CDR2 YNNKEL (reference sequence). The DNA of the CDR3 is TGTGCCAGCAGCCAAGACGAGGAGAGTAGCGGGAGTGGGAGGGGTGAGCAGTTCTTC. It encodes CASSQDEESSGSGRGEQFF.

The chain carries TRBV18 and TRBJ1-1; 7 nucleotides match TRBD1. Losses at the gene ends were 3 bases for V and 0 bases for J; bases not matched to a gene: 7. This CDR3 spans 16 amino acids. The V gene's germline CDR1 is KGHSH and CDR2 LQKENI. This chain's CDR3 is CASSPGTAAMNTEAFF. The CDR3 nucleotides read TGTGCCAGCTCACCCGGGACAGCGGCTATGAACACTGAAGCTTTCTTT.

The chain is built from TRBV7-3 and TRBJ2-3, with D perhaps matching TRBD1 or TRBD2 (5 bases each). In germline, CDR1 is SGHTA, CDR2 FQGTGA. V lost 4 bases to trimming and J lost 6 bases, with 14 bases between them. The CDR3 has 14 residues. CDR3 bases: TGTGCCAGCAGCTCGGGACCGGCCCCGGATACGCAGTATTTT. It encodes CASSSGPAPDTQYF.

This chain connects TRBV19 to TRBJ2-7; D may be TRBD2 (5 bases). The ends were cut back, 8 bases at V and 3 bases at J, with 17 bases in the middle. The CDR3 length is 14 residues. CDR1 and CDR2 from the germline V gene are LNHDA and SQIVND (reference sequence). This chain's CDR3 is CASPNPPGDYEQYV. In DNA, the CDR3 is TGTGCCAGTCCCAACCCCCCCGGGGACTACGAGCAGTACGTC.

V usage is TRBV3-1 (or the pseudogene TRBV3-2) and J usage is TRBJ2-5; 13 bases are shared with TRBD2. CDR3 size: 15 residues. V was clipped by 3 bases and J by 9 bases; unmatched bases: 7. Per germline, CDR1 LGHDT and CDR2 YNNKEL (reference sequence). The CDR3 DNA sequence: TGTGCCAGCAGCCAGACTAGCGGGAGGTTTTGGGCCCAGTACTTC. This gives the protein CASSQTSGRFWAQYF.

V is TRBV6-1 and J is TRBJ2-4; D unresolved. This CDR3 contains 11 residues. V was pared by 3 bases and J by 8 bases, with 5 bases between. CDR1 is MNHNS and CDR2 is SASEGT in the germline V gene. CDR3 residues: CASSDRDIQYF. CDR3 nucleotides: TGTGCCAGCAGTGATAGGGACATTCAGTACTTC.

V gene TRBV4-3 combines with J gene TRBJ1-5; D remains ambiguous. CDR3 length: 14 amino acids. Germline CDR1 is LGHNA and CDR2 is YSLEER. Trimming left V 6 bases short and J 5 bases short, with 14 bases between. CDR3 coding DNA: TGCGCCAGCAGTGATGGTGTGATTGATCAGCCCCAGCATTTT. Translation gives CASSDGVIDQPQHF.

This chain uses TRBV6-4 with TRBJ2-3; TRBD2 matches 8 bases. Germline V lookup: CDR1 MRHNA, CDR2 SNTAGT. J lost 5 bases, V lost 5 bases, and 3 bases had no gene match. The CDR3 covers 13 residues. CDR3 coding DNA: TGTGCCAGCAGTTCGACTAGCGAAGATACGCAGTATTTT. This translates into CASSSTSEDTQYF.

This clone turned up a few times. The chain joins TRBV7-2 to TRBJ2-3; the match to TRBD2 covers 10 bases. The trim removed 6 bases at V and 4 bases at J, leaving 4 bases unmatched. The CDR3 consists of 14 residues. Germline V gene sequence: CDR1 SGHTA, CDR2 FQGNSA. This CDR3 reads CASRAAGGPDTQYF. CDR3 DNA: TGTGCCAGCAGAGCAGCGGGAGGGCCAGATACGCAGTATTTT.